These 17 T cell receptor beta chains came from one sample sequenced in a study of shared clonotypes between healthy human individuals. The naive CD8 fraction comprised CD45RO-negative cells positively selected for CCR7 and excluded terminally differentiated effector memory CD45RA+ cells. Sequenced by immunoSEQ multiplex PCR; TCRdb stores in-frame clones only, minus some. The profile shows some 800,000 clones, over 90% of them singletons. The sequencing sample was made of naive CD8+ T cells sorted from blood. These receptors all stem from a man aged 30 to 45 in good health.

The chain combines TRBV4-1 with TRBJ1-1, with a weak D call TRBD1 (6 bases). From germline, CDR1 is MGHRA and CDR2 YSYEKL. This CDR3 has 13 amino acids. Trimming pared 9 bases from V and 1 base from J, leaving 12 bases between. CDR3 residues: CASLQGPNTEAFF. DNA for the CDR3: TGCGCCAGTTTACAGGGACCGAACACTGAAGCTTTCTTT.

The CDR3 coding sequence is TGTGCCAGCAGTCCCCTGGGAGAGACCCAGTACTTC. This gives the protein CASSPLGETQYF. The chain uses TRBV28 and TRBJ2-5; D not certain. The length of the CDR3 is 12 residues. Germline CDR1 and CDR2: MDHEN and SYDVKM. V lost 5 bases, J lost 4 bases, and 8 bases lay in between.

The chain employs TRBV27 and TRBJ2-7, with 7 bases that match TRBD2. J lost 2 bases, V lost 5 bases, and 6 bases had no gene match. This CDR3 comprises 14 residues. Germline CDR1 MNHEY, CDR2 SMNVEV (reference sequence). The CDR3 here is CASSRSGSTYEQYF. The DNA of the CDR3 is TGTGCCAGCAGTCGTAGCGGGTCAACCTACGAGCAGTACTTC.

V is TRBV30 and J is TRBJ2-6; D is ambiguous. Per the germline V gene, CDR1 is GTSNPN and CDR2 is SVGIG (reference sequence). The V end was cut by 2 bases, the J end by 4 bases, with 9 bases between. This CDR3 contains 14 residues. The CDR3 DNA reads TGTGCCTGGAGTCCCGGAACGGGGGCCAACGTCCTGACTTTC. It is translated as CAWSPGTGANVLTF.

The CDR3 DNA is TGTGCCAGCAGCTTACCGGGCCCCGCCTACAATGAGCAGTTCTTC. Protein sequence: CASSLPGPAYNEQFF. The chain has TRBV7-9 and TRBJ2-1; no reliable D call. Germline CDR1 and CDR2: SEHNR and FQNEAQ (reference sequence). V lost 2 bases, J lost 2 bases, and 10 bases lay in between. The length of the CDR3 is 15 residues.

This CDR3 is CASSPVWGLPNTGELFF. DNA for the CDR3: TGTGCCAGCAGCCCCGTTTGGGGGTTGCCGAACACCGGGGAGCTGTTTTTT. The chain recombines TRBV7-9 with TRBJ2-2; either TRBD1 or TRBD2 may fit D (5 bases each). The CDR3 spans 17 residues. Trimming took off 5 bases at V and 0 bases at J, with 16 bases between the two ends. Germline V gives CDR1 SEHNR, CDR2 FQNEAQ (reference sequence).

The V and J genes are TRBV30 and TRBJ2-7, with D maybe TRBD1 (5 bases). This CDR3 region has 13 residues. Germline V gene sequence: CDR1 GTSNPN, CDR2 SVGIG (reference sequence). Trimming pared 1 base from V and 4 bases from J, leaving 11 bases between. CDR3 region: CAWSAGRGYEQYF. CDR3 DNA: TGTGCCTGGAGTGCAGGTAGGGGTTACGAGCAGTACTTC.

The V call is TRBV4-1, the J call TRBJ2-7; D gene unclear. The CDR3 has 16 amino acids. The V gene lost 3 bases and the J gene lost 2 bases, with 17 bases spanning the gap. Germline CDR1 and CDR2: MGHRA and YSYEKL. The CDR3 region has the DNA TGCGCCAGCAGCCAGGCGCCCGCGGAGACCCCCTACGAGCAGTACTTC. This codes for CASSQAPAETPYEQYF.

V usage is TRBV12-5 and J usage is TRBJ1-1; 7 bases align to TRBD1. Losses at the gene ends were 3 bases for V and 0 bases for J; bases not matched to a gene: 13. The CDR3 extends over 18 amino acids. The V gene's germline CDR1 is LGHNT and CDR2 FRNRAP. The CDR3 protein is CASGLPSTTGTMNTEAFF. The DNA of the CDR3 is TGTGCTAGTGGTTTACCCTCAACGACAGGGACCATGAACACTGAAGCTTTCTTT.

The chain is built from TRBV5-5 and TRBJ2-7; D may match TRBD1 or TRBD2 (5 bases each). V gave up 3 bases and J gave up 0 bases, with 13 bases separating them. The CDR3 contains 15 residues. Germline V gives CDR1 SGHKS, CDR2 YYEKEE (reference sequence). CDR3 sequence: CASSWWGSGSYEQYF. The CDR3 region has the DNA TGTGCCAGCAGCTGGTGGGGGAGTGGCTCCTACGAGCAGTACTTC.

This sequence joins TRBV7-9 and TRBJ2-3; TRBD2 is a possible D gene (6 bases). The CDR3 consists of 16 residues. Germline CDR1 reads SEHNR; CDR2 reads FQNEAQ (reference sequence). The germline V and J ends were trimmed by 0 bases and 3 bases, with 13 bases remaining between them. The CDR3 reads CASSLARGGKTDTQYF. Written as DNA, the CDR3 is TGTGCCAGCAGCTTAGCGCGGGGCGGGAAAACAGATACGCAGTATTTT.

This rearrangement joins TRBV9 to TRBJ2-1; perhaps TRBD1 as D (6 bases). The CDR3 sequence is 15 residues long. Trimming took 1 base from V and 4 from J, leaving 12 bases between them. Germline CDR1 and CDR2: SGDLS and YYNGEE. The CDR3 loop reads CASSVIQGLYNEQFF. DNA for the CDR3: TGTGCCAGCAGCGTAATACAGGGCCTTTACAATGAGCAGTTCTTC.

About this clone itself: At one of its ends the junction is not consistent with the germline gene, which may arise from a read error. The chain couples TRBV7-7 to TRBJ2-5; D not resolved. There are 12 residues in the CDR3. The germline CDR1 and CDR2 sequences are SSHAT and FNYEAQ (reference sequence). The chain's CDR3 is CASSLGSGTQYF. In DNA form, the CDR3 reads TGTGCTAGCAGCTTGGGCTCGGGGACCCAGTACTTC.

The chain has TRBV4-2 and TRBJ1-5; TRBD1 is a possible D gene (5 bases). Germline V gene data show CDR1 as LGHNA and CDR2 as YNFKEQ. The CDR3 is made up of 16 amino acids. Between the trimmed V and J ends, which lost 0 bases and 2 bases, there was a span of 11 bases. CDR3 nucleotide sequence: TGTGCCAGCAGCCAAGAGGAGGGGCTGGGCAATCAGCCCCAGCATTTT. It encodes CASSQEEGLGNQPQHF.

This rearrangement joins TRBV28 to TRBJ1-2; a possible D gene is TRBD1 (6 bases). The CDR3 spans 15 residues. Germline values: CDR1 MDHEN, CDR2 SYDVKM. V lost 5 bases and J 4 bases, leaving 17 bases between the germline ends. In DNA, the CDR3 is TGTGCCAGCAGTCCCCGAGGGGGATTAGGCTATGGCTACACCTTC. The encoded protein is CASSPRGGLGYGYTF.

This chain connects TRBV7-9 to TRBJ2-7; TRBD2 matches 8 bases. This CDR3 has 15 amino acids. J lost 5 bases, V lost 5 bases, and 11 bases had no gene match. Germline CDR1 SEHNR, CDR2 FQNEAQ (reference sequence). CDR3 loop: CASSKVAGGPHEQYF. In DNA form, the CDR3 reads TGTGCCAGCAGCAAGGTGGCGGGAGGTCCCCACGAGCAGTACTTC.

The V and J genes are TRBV27 and TRBJ2-3, with D perhaps matching TRBD1 (6 bases). This CDR3 region has 15 residues. Germline assignment: CDR1 MNHEY and CDR2 SMNVEV (reference sequence). V lost 3 bases and J 0 bases, leaving 10 bases between the germline ends. CDR3 residues: CASSFPGQSTDTQYF. CDR3 DNA: TGTGCCAGCAGTTTCCCCGGACAGAGCACAGATACGCAGTATTTT.